The TCR beta chain described here comes from a study of metastatic and nonmetastatic thyroid tumors. Using MiXCR, TCRdb re-called clones from the PCR reads. Of approximately 90,000 clones in the sample, 8% to 9.5% were seen once. This clone was seen a handful of times. Patients underwent thyroid surgery, and none had received any treatment before it. The V and J ends lost 1 base and 0 bases respectively, with 4 bases between them. CDR1 is MNHNS, CDR2 SASEGT, per germline. The CDR3 is 14 amino acids. The chain links TRBV6-1 to TRBJ2-1; D gene ambiguous. The clonotype comes from a female donor with papillary thyroid cancer or a benign thyroid nodule (not recorded which). Some clones in this sample may be carry-over from other donors' samples. Sequences were obtained from blood. CDR3 DNA: TGTGCCAGCAGTGAAGGGGGCTCCTACAATGAGCAGTTCTTC. Translated: CASSEGGSYNEQFF.